This TCR beta chain was sequenced in a study of early T cells in non-severe SARS-CoV-2 infection. Study-wide findings and caveats: Matching against VDJdb likely underestimated virus-specific expansions, favoring anti-spike CD8.

Individual cDNA molecules received unique molecular identifiers. TCRdb redid the calling of the 5' RACE reads with MiXCR, one entry per CDR3 protein. The sample contains about 89,000 distinct CDR3 sequences, around 15% of which appear only once. A word on this clonotype: Its antigen is currently unknown.

The germline V gene has CDR1 SQVTM and CDR2 ANQGSEA. CDR3 length: 8 residues. Trimming stripped 3 bases from V and 8 bases from J, with 1 base between. Sample: whole blood. The receptor comes from an adult who was a healthcare worker with PCR-confirmed SARS-CoV-2 infection or an uninfected control (not recorded which). The rearrangement joins TRBV29-1 to TRBJ1-1; D unclear. Here the CDR3 reads CSVDEAFF. CDR3 in DNA: TGCAGCGTTGACGAAGCTTTCTTT.